The rows below give T cell receptor beta chains drawn from one sample of a study of T cells of healthy individuals. TCRdb reanalysed the 5' RACE reads using MiXCR and keeps one entry per CDR3 protein. The sample shows fewer than 90,000 distinct CDR3 sequences, about 4.8% of them seen only once. Receptors were obtained from a female donor in good health. The CDR3 runs from the conserved cysteine through the conserved F or W. D genes are given only for firm matches. Some rows mark clone size as missing; the rest say once, few, many or name a class of expanded clone.

clone size,CDR3 length,D gene,V gene,J gene,CDR3 protein,CDR3 DNA
many,14,-,TRBV7-2,TRBJ2-3,CASSPGSSTDTQYF,TGTGCCAGCAGTCCGGGTTCTAGCACAGATACGCAGTATTTT
once,15,-,TRBV6-5,TRBJ1-6,CASSYSKSYNSPLHF,TGTGCCAGCAGTTACTCGAAGAGTTATAATTCACCCCTCCACTTT
-,16,-,TRBV4-1,TRBJ1-1,CASSQELSHLNTEAFF,TGCGCCAGCAGCCAAGAACTCAGTCACTTGAACACTGAAGCTTTCTTT
many,17,-,TRBV4-2,TRBJ1-1,CASSQDRMTASNTEAFF,TGTGCCAGCAGCCAAGATCGGATGACAGCTTCAAACACTGAAGCTTTCTTT
many,13,-,TRBV4-1,TRBJ1-2,CASSQDIRVGYTF,TGCGCCAGCAGCCAAGATATAAGGGTTGGCTACACCTTC
many,14,-,TRBV14,TRBJ2-3,CASSHWIGTDTQYF,TGTGCCAGCAGCCATTGGATTGGCACAGATACGCAGTATTTT
few,16,TRBD2,TRBV5-4,TRBJ2-1,CASSLAGDPSYNEQFF,TGTGCCAGCAGTTTGGCGGGAGACCCCTCCTACAATGAGCAGTTCTTC
many,15,TRBD2,TRBV20-1,TRBJ2-5,CSARVDLADLETQYF,TGCAGTGCTAGAGTGGATCTAGCGGACTTGGAGACCCAGTACTTC
many,14,-,TRBV7-2,TRBJ1-2,CASSLNWEANGYTF,TGTGCCAGCAGCTTAAATTGGGAGGCTAATGGCTACACCTTC
many,15,TRBD1,TRBV9,TRBJ2-7,CASSAEGTGAGEQYF,TGTGCCAGCAGCGCAGAGGGGACAGGGGCTGGGGAGCAGTACTTC
few,14,-,TRBV5-1,TRBJ1-1,CASSWAPEEGEAFF,TGCGCCAGCAGCTGGGCCCCCGAGGAGGGTGAAGCTTTCTTT
many,13,-,TRBV7-2,TRBJ2-5,CASSLGRAETQYF,TGTGCCAGCAGCTTAGGAAGGGCAGAGACCCAGTACTTC
many,13,-,TRBV18,TRBJ2-3,CASSERSTDTQYF,TGTGCCAGCTCGGAGCGGAGCACAGATACGCAGTATTTT
-,20,TRBD2,TRBV3-1,TRBJ2-1,CASSQDAGLAGKTSYNEQFF,TGTGCCAGCAGCCAAGATGCCGGACTAGCGGGCAAGACCTCCTACAATGAGCAGTTCTTC
many,12,-,TRBV28,TRBJ1-2,CASSTVNYGYTF,TGTGCCAGCAGTACTGTAAACTATGGCTACACCTTC
many,13,-,TRBV5-1,TRBJ1-1,CASSLGTDYEAFF,TGCGCCAGCAGCTTAGGGACGGATTATGAAGCTTTCTTT